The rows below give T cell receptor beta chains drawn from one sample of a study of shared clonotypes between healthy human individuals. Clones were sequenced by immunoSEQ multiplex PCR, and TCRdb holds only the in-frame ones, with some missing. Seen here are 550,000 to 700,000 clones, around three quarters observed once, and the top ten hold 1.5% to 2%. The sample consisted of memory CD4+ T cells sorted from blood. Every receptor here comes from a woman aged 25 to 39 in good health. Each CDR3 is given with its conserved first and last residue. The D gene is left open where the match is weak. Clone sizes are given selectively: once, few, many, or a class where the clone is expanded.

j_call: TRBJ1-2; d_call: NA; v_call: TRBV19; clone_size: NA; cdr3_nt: TGTGCCAGTAGTACCTCAGACAGACCTCCAGGCTACACCTTC; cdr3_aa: CASSTSDRPPGYTF
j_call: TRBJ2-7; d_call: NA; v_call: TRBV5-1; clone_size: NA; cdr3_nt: TGCGCCAGCAGCGACAGCCCCTACGAGCAGTACTTC; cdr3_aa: CASSDSPYEQYF
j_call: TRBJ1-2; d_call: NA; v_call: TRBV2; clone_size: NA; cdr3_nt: TGTGCCAGCAGCGACAAGGGACTTAACTATGGCTACACCTTC; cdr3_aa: CASSDKGLNYGYTF
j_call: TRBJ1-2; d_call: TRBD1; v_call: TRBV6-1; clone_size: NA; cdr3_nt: TGTGCCAGCAGTGCGGACAGGGGCTACTATGGCTACACCTTC; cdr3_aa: CASSADRGYYGYTF
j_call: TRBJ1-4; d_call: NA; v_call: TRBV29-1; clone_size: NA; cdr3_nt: TGCAGCGTTCGACGGGGGACTAATGAAAAACTGTTTTTT; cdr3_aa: CSVRRGTNEKLFF
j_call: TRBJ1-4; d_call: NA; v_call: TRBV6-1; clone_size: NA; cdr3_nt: TGTGCCAGCAGTGAAGCTGGCCGGAATGAAAAACTGTTTTTT; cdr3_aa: CASSEAGRNEKLFF
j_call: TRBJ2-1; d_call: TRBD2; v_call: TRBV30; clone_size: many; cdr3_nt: TGTGCCTGGAGTGTCATGGAGCGGGAGGGCCATAATGAGCAGTTCTTC; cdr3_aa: CAWSVMEREGHNEQFF
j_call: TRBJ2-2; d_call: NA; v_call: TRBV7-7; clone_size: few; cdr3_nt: TGTGCCAGCAGCTTCTCTTCTTCGGCCGGGGAGCTGTTTTTT; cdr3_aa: CASSFSSSAGELFF
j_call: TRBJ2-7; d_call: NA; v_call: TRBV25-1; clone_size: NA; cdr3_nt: TGTGCCAGCACGAAAGGGTCGGATAACTACGAGCAGTACTTC; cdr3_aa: CASTKGSDNYEQYF
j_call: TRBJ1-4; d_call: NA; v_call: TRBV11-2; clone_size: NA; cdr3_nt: TGTGCCAGCAGCTTAGGGCAGGGAGGGGAAAAACTGTTTTTT; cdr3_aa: CASSLGQGGEKLFF
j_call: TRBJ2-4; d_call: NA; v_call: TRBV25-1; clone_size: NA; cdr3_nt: TGTGCCAGCAGTGAAGAGGGCAGGGATAAGGACATTCAGTACTTC; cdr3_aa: CASSEEGRDKDIQYF
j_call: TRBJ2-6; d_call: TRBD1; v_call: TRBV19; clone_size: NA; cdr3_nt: TGTGCCAGTAGTAACAGGGGTAAGGCTGGGGCCAACGTCCTGACTTTC; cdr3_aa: CASSNRGKAGANVLTF
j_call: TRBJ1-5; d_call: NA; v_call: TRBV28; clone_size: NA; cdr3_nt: TGTGCCAGCAGCCCCCAGCGGCTTAACTACAATCAGCCCCAGCATTTT; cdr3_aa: CASSPQRLNYNQPQHF
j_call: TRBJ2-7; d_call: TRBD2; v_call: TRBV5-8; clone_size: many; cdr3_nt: TGTGCCAGCAGCAGGGCCGGGAGGGGGTCCTACGAGCAGTACTTC; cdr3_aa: CASSRAGRGSYEQYF
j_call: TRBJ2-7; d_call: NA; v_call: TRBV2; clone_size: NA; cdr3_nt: TGTGCCAGCAGTGGCAGGGGGGGAAGCGAGCAGTACTTC; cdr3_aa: CASSGRGGSEQYF
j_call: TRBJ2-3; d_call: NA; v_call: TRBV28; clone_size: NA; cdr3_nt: TGTGCCAGCAGTTTCATCGATACGCAGTATTTT; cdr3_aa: CASSFIDTQYF
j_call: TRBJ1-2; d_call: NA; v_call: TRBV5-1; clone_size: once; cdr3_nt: TGCGCCAGCAGATTTACGGCTGACTATGGCTACACCTTC; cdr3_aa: CASRFTADYGYTF
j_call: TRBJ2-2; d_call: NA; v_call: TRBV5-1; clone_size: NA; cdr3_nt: TGCGCCAGCAGCTTCGGGACCCTGGGGGCCGGGGAGCTGTTTTTT; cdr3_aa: CASSFGTLGAGELFF
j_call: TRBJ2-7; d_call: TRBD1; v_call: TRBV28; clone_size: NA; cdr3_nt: TGTGCCAGCAGTACGAACAGGGGGCGAACCTACGAGCAGTACTTC; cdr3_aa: CASSTNRGRTYEQYF
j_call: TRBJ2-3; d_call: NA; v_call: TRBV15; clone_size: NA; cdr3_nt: TGTGCCACTAAGGGGGACTTTGGTAGCACAGATACGCAGTATTTT; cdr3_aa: CATKGDFGSTDTQYF
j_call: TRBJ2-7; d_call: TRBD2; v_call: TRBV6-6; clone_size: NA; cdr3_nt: TGTGCCAGCAGTTTTAGCGGGAGTTCCTACGAGCAGTACTTC; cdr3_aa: CASSFSGSSYEQYF
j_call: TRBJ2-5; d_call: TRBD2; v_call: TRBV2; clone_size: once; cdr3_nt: TGTGCCAGCAGGAGGGGGGGGACTAGAGGGGAGACCCAGTACTTC; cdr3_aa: CASRRGGTRGETQYF
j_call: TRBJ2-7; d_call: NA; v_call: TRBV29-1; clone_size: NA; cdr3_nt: TGCAGCGTTGCTGCGGGCTACGAGCAGTACTTC; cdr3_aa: CSVAAGYEQYF
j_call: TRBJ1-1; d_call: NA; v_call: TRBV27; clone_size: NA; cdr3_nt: TGTGCCAGCAAAGGCCCCCTTTTCGAGGCTTTCTTT; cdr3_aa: CASKGPLFEAFF
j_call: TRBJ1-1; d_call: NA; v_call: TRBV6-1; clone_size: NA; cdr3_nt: TGTGCCAGCAGCTCCCAACAGGGCACTGAAGCTTTCTTT; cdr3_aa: CASSSQQGTEAFF
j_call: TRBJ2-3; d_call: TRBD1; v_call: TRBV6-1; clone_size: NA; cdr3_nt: TGTGCCAGCAGTGTCAGGGGGCGCATGGATACGCAGTATTTT; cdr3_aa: CASSVRGRMDTQYF
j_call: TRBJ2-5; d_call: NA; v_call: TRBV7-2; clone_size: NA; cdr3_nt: TGTGCCAGCAGCTTAGGGGACTGGCTGGTGGAGACCCAGTACTTC; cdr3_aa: CASSLGDWLVETQYF
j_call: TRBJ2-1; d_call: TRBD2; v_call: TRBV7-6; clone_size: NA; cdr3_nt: TGTGCCAGCAGCTTTGGTAGCGGGGCATACAATGAGCAGTTCTTC; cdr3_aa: CASSFGSGAYNEQFF
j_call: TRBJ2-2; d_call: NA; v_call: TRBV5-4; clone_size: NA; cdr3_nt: TGTGCCAGCAGCTTTAGATGGAGGCCGGGGACCGGGGAGCTGTTTTTT; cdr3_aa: CASSFRWRPGTGELFF
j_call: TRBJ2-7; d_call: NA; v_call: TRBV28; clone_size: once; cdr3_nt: TGTGCCAGTTCGGAGGTCGAGCAGTACTTC; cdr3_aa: CASSEVEQYF
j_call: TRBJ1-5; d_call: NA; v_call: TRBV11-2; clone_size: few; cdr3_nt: TGTGCCAGCAGCAGATTCAGGGATCAGCCCCAGCATTTT; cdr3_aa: CASSRFRDQPQHF
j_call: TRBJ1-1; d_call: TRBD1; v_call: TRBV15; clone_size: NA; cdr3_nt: TGTGCCACCAGCAGCAAAACAGGGGGCAACACTGAAGCTTTCTTT; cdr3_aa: CATSSKTGGNTEAFF
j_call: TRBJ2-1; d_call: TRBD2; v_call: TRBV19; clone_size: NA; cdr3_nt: TGTGCCAGTACCACAGCGGGAGTCCCGAATGAGCAGTTCTTC; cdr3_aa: CASTTAGVPNEQFF
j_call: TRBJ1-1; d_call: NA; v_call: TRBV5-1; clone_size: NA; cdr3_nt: TGCGCCAGCAGCGGGGGACCCCCTCCTTTGAAGGGGATCTTT; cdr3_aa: CASSGGPPPLKGIF
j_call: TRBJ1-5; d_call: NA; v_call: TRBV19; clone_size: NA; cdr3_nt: TGTGCCAGTAGTACCTCGTGGGGAGGGGGCAATCAGCCCCAGCATTTT; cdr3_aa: CASSTSWGGGNQPQHF
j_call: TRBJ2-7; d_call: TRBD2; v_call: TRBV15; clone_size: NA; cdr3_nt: TGTGCCACCAGCAGCCAGTGGATCGGGAGGCTCTACGAGCAGTACTTC; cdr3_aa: CATSSQWIGRLYEQYF
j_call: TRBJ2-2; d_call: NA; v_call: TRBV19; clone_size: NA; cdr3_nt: TGTGCCAGTAATTCGCTTCAGAGTCGGCACACCGGGGAGCTGTTTTTT; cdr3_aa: CASNSLQSRHTGELFF
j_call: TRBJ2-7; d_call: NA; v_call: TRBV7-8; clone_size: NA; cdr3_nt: TGTGCCAGCAGCTTAGCATCGGGGTCCCACGAGCAGTACTTC; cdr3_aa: CASSLASGSHEQYF
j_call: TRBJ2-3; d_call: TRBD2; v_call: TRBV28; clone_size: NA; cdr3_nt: TGTGCCAGCAGTCAGATACTAGCGGTTAGCACAGATACGCAGTATTTT; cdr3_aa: CASSQILAVSTDTQYF
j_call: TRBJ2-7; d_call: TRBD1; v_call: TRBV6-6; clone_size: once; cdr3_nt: TGTGCCAGCAGCCGCCGAACAGGGGAGTACGAGCAGTACTTC; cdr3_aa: CASSRRTGEYEQYF
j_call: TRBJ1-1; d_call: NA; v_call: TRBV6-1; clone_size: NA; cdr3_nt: TGTGCCAGCAGTGGGAGAGGTGGGGACACTGAAGCTTTCTTT; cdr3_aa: CASSGRGGDTEAFF
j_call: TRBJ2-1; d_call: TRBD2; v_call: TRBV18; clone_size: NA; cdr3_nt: TGTGCCAGCTCAAAGCGGGAGAGCTCCTACAATGAGCAGTTCTTC; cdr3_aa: CASSKRESSYNEQFF
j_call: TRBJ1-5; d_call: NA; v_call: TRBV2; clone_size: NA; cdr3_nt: TGTGCCAGCAGCACAGATAGCAATCAGCCCCAGCATTTT; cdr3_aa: CASSTDSNQPQHF